The source of this T cell receptor (beta chain) is a study of cytomegalovirus exposure and HLA in healthy donors. V lost 9 bases to trimming and J lost 4 bases, with 18 bases between them. The CDR3 runs to 14 residues. The germline V gene encodes CDR1 SGHNT and CDR2 YYREEE (reference sequence). A multiplex PCR was run with 60 Vbeta primers and 13 Jbeta primers. This table comes from immunoSEQ multiplex PCR, and its TCRdb copy is limited to in-frame clones, with some not included. Of 200,000 to 250,000 clones in the sample, more than 75% were seen once. Sequencing was done on a sample of PBMCs. The genes are TRBV5-4 and TRBJ2-3; D unclear. The origin of this receptor is a human donor in good health. The CDR3, as DNA: TGTGCCACCGCGGTTGAGGCAACTTCAGATACGCAGTATTTT. It encodes CATAVEATSDTQYF.